These T cell receptor beta chains were read from a single sample in a study of OX40 agonist ivuxolimab in advanced cancers. TCRdb's table, derived via immunoSEQ multiplex PCR, lists solely in-frame clones and lacks some. Of 40,000 to 50,000 clones listed, 87% are singletons. Sequenced here: CD4+ or CD8+ T cells sorted from blood, sampled in a trial of the OX40 agonist ivuxolimab. The receptor source for this set is an adult with an advanced solid tumor such as melanoma, head and neck, liver or kidney cancer. Both conserved end residues are trimmed from each CDR3. The order of the fields is CDR3 protein, V gene.

CDR3aa: ASSRQGSSYNEQF; v_gene: TRBV5-8
CDR3aa: ASSYAGGSNQPQH; v_gene: TRBV6-5
CDR3aa: ASSNSLLQPQH; v_gene: TRBV18
CDR3aa: ASSVLLTSGSHNEQF; v_gene: TRBV9
CDR3aa: ASSPGQGVGQPQH; v_gene: TRBV7-2
CDR3aa: SVQTGGNNNEQF; v_gene: TRBV29-1
CDR3aa: SSRDDGYT; v_gene: TRBV29-1
CDR3aa: ASSPRAGSQHTIY; v_gene: TRBV18
CDR3aa: ASSESGSYEQY; v_gene: TRBV10-1
CDR3aa: AWSATETYEQY; v_gene: TRBV30
CDR3aa: ASSVGLAHETQY; v_gene: TRBV2
CDR3aa: ASSLVQGSSYEQY; v_gene: TRBV5-1
CDR3aa: ASSEGPLDTEAF; v_gene: TRBV6-1
CDR3aa: WERGITDTQY; v_gene: TRBV9
CDR3aa: ASSPAISRNNEQF; v_gene: TRBV18
CDR3aa: ASSLRQEGNTEAF; v_gene: TRBV16
CDR3aa: ASSPEGGSNQPQH; v_gene: TRBV5-1
CDR3aa: ASSLPSYGYT; v_gene: TRBV7-9
CDR3aa: ASSPKDTGSYTEAF; v_gene: TRBV18
CDR3aa: ASTPGLGAEQF; v_gene: TRBV11-2
CDR3aa: ASSLVGQGRETQY; v_gene: TRBV5-6
CDR3aa: ASSLELGPYNEQF; v_gene: TRBV7-2
CDR3aa: ASTTTWQNNSPLH; v_gene: TRBV19
CDR3aa: ASGLAPNTEAF; v_gene: TRBV12-5
CDR3aa: ASLGLAGSEQF; v_gene: TRBV6-1
CDR3aa: ASSLGFARTDTQY; v_gene: TRBV7-7
CDR3aa: AWALAGLVHEQY; v_gene: TRBV30
CDR3aa: ASSIRPPGDSPLH; v_gene: TRBV6-1
CDR3aa: ASSLVGYGQGNEKLF; v_gene: TRBV7-6
CDR3aa: ASSRETDTQY; v_gene: TRBV5-1
CDR3aa: ASSSTPPSAVVNTQY; v_gene: TRBV5-6
CDR3aa: ASSSDVVRSGNTIY; v_gene: TRBV18
CDR3aa: ASSLIYSYEQY; v_gene: TRBV5-4
CDR3aa: ASSSDTYNEQF; v_gene: TRBV7-8
CDR3aa: ASSITGANVLT; v_gene: TRBV19
CDR3aa: ASSERLAGNEQF; v_gene: TRBV2
CDR3aa: ASSIGPGGNEQF; v_gene: TRBV19
CDR3aa: AIRPTPGLAGGENEQF; v_gene: TRBV10-3
CDR3aa: ASSYRMYNEQF; v_gene: TRBV6-5
CDR3aa: ATSRGGTGAGNTIY; v_gene: TRBV15
CDR3aa: ASSPGGARDEQY; v_gene: TRBV11-3
CDR3aa: ASSLGDRSTDTQY; v_gene: TRBV5-1
CDR3aa: ASSLSGLSYEQY; v_gene: TRBV7-2
CDR3aa: ASSLGTFFNPDTQY; v_gene: TRBV5-8
CDR3aa: ASSEFPGAEGYT; v_gene: TRBV2
CDR3aa: ASRVQTSNPRDTQY; v_gene: TRBV2
CDR3aa: ASSLQGATTDTQY; v_gene: TRBV11-2